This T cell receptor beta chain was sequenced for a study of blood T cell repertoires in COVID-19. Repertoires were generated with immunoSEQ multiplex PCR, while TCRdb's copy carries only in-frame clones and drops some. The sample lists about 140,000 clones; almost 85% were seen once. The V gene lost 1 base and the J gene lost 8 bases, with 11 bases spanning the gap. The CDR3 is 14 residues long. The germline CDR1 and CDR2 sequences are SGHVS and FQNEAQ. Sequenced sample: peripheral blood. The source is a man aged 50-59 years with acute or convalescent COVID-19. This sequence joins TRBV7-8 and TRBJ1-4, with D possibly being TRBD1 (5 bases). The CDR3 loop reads CASSLGRVGEKLFF. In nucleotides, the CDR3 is TGTGCCAGCAGCTTAGGCAGGGTGGGAGAAAAACTGTTTTTT. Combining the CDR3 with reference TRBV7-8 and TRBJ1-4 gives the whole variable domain GAGVSQSPRYKVAKRGQDVALRCDPISGHVSLFWYQQALGQGPEFLTYFQNEAQLDKSGLPSDRFFAERPEGSVSTLKIQRTQQEDSAVYLCASSLGRVGEKLFFGSGTQLSVL.